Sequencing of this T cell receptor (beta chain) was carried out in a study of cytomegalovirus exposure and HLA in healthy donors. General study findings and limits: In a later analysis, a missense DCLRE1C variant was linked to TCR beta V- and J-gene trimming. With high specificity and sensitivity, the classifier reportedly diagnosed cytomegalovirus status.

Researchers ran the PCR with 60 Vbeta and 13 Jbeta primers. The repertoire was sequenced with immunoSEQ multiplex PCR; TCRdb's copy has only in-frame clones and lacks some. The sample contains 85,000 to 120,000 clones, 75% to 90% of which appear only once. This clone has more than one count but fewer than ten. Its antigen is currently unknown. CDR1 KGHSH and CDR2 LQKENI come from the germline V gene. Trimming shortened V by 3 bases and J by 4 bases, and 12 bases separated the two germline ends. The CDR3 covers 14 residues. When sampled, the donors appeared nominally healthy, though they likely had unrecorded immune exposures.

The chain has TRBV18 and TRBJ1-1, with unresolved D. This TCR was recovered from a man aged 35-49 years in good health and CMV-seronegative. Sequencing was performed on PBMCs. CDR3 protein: CASSPRTLFTEAFF. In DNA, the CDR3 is TGTGCCAGCTCACCCAGGACTTTATTCACTGAAGCTTTCTTT.